The TCR beta chain under discussion was sequenced for a study of blood T cells in healthy people across ages. About the study: In model experiments, template switching was able to capture about one barcoded beta molecule for every two T cells that were present.

This clonotype occurred many times. Antigen: not known. Study-wide points: For the donors, CMV status was unknown and possibly confounded expanded clonotype changes.

The CDR3 runs 13 residues. Germline V gene sequence: CDR1 SGHRS, CDR2 YFSETQ. Trimming cost V 4 bases and J 5 bases, with 12 bases left between them. Next came a second PCR, run for about 6 to 11 cycles, which used a sample-barcoded 5' primer along with a J-beta primer mix. A tag from a template-switch adaptor with 12 random nucleotides marked each cDNA molecule. Every sample gave at least 3 million paired-end reads containing CDR3. TCRdb itself ran the 5' RACE reads through MiXCR, one entry per CDR3 protein. The sample lists around 1.5 million distinct CDR3 sequences, about 31% occurring once. Source material: blood. The TCR was taken from a woman aged 25-40 years in good health. The rearrangement joins TRBV5-1 to TRBJ1-2; no firm D call. DNA for the CDR3: TGCGCCAGCAGCCAGAGCGGAGAGTATGGCTACACCTTC. Protein product: CASSQSGEYGYTF.